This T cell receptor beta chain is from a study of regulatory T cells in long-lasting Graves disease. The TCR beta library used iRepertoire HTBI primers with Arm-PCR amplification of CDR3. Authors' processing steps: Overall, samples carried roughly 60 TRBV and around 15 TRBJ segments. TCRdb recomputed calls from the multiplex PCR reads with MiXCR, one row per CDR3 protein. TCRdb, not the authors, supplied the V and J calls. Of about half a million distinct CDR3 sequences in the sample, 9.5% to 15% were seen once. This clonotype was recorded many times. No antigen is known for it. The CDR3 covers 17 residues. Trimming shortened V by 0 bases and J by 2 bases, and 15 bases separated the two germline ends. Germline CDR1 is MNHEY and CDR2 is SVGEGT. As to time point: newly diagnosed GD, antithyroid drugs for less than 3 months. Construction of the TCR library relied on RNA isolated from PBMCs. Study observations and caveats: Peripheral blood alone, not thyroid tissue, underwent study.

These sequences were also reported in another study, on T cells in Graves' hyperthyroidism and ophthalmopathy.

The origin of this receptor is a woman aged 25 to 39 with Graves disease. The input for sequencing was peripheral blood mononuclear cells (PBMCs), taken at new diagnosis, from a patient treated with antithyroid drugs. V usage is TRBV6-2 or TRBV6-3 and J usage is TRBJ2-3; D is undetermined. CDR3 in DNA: TGTGCCAGCAGTTACTCGACCACAAGCCGAAACACAGATACGCAGTATTTT. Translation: CASSYSTTSRNTDTQYF.